A single T cell receptor beta chain is shown here with its context. This clone was recorded only once. This receptor's antigen is unknown. Qualities for individual bases were not recorded, and no much larger clone is one base off. Preterm samples came from a handful of extremely preterm deliveries at roughly 23-27 weeks of gestation. Pregnancies with fetal demise, active maternal HSV infection or known maternal HIV infection were excluded from the study. A FACSAria III cell sorter was used to sort live, Annexin V-negative naive CD8+ T cells (CD3+CD8+CD45RA+CCR7+). Each sample yielded between roughly 19,000 and 110,000 sorted naive CD8+ T cells. Mixed venous-arterial cord blood was collected with preassembled standardized sampling kits. Cord blood stayed at room temperature and was processed within 4 hours after collection. Mononuclear cells were isolated from diluted blood by Ficoll-Paque density gradient centrifugation. Before sorting, mononuclear cells were cryopreserved in approximately 10% DMSO with roughly 90% FBS and kept in long-term storage at -150 degrees C. Annexin V and antibodies against CD3, CD8, CCR7 and CD45RA were used to stain the thawed cells. The DNeasy Blood and Tissue Kit was used to extract genomic DNA from sorted cell pellets that had been snap-frozen.

These data come from a study of naive CD8 T cells in extremely preterm neonates listed by TCRdb under 2017. Turning to the overall study: The study compared the TCRbeta CDR3 repertoires of sorted naive CD8+ T cells among four age groups: extremely preterm neonates, term neonates, young children and adults.

Including cysteine and phenylalanine, the CDR3 has 14 amino acids. The retained sequence is limited to the CDR3, 42 bases, with the frame set at the first base. Relative to germline, V is missing 2 bases and J is missing 4 bases, with 3 bases of the junction outside any gene match. Taken from the germline V gene, the CDR1 and CDR2 loops are SGHRS and YFSETQ. A two-step, bias-controlled multiplex PCR was used to amplify TCRbeta CDR3 regions from genomic DNA. Primers specific for every TRBV and TRBJ gene segment were used in the multiplex PCR. TCRbeta repertoire data were generated with the immunoSEQ Assay. Turning to the authors' computational methods: A relative-frequency ratio and a modified nearest-neighbor algorithm were applied to filter and cluster reads so that closely related sequences were merged. IMGT annotation was the basis for assigning V, D and J genes to CDR3 sequences. Template counts were corrected for PCR amplification bias and quantified by comparison with synthetic TCR CDR3 analog sequences. Analyses were restricted to unique productive sequences, meaning in-frame CDR3 sequences without stop codons. The immunoSEQ Analyzer software was used to compute clonality, defined as 1 minus Pielou's evenness, and iChao1 richness. Depending on the Shapiro-Wilk normality results, either Student's t-test or a non-parametric test was run in JMP for statistical testing. Entries here come from immuneACCESS through TCRdb and include only in-frame sequences with V and J called. Some clones fail to appear in such tables; in the studies checked, an unresolved V gene covers under half of the shortfall, and the cause of the remainder is unknown. V and J calls and clone size follow that table, whereas D and trimming were derived from the DNA. The sample yields around 23,000 clones; around 88% were counted once. The leading ten clones occupy about 0.85% of the sample.

What the study reported, not specific to this receptor: Preterm neonates shared more CDR3 nucleotide sequences (2.7%) than term neonates (roughly 0.4%), young children (approximately 0.03%) and adults (0.01%). Preterm CDR3s were shorter, with fewer N additions and less junctional trimming, and were closer to germline than those of older groups. Preterm neonates showed significantly lower iChao1 richness than every other age group (p < 0.05) along with an even clone distribution, indicating a less rich repertoire. Among the limitations the authors pointed out were a small sample size and productive template counts that varied across preterm samples. Prospective longitudinal studies of preterm and term neonates were called for by the authors so that T cell development could be tracked within individuals.

The sequencing sample was made of naive CD8+ T cells from cord blood. The clonotype comes from a boy who was born preterm. Here the chain combines TRBV5-1 and TRBJ2-3; TRBD2 fits 8 bases in the junction. The CDR3 protein sequence reads: CASSFRLASDTQYF. The base sequence is TGCGCCAGCAGCTTTAGACTAGCGTCAGATACGCAGTATTTT.